What follows is one T cell receptor (beta chain) and its context. Its cognate antigen has yet to be identified. Base qualities were left out, and no much larger clone turns up one base away. The CDR3, from cysteine to phenylalanine, totals 14 residues. Only CDR3 DNA is held: 42 bases, read in frame from base 1. Between the V and J ends, shortened by 1 base and 1 base respectively, the junction contains 8 bases. Looking up the germline V gene yields CDR1 SGHRS and CDR2 YFSETQ. On a MiSeq, deep resolution sequencing aimed for a depth between 1 in 1 million and 1 in 200,000 T cells, with each clonotype covered 10x on average. The immunoSEQ hsTCRB Kit was used to generate the TCR beta libraries. In the paper's pipeline: ImmunoSEQ Data Assistant and ImmunoSEQ Analyzer were used for data analysis, and V, D and J genes were assigned according to IMGT definitions. Clonality, with values ranging from 0 to 1, was calculated as one minus the normalized Shannon entropy of productive rearrangement frequencies. Public clonotype analysis was restricted to overrepresented clonotypes comprising at least 0.05% of each patient's repertoire. Repertoires from about a dozen age-matched healthy donors in immuneACCESS were used as clonality controls. TCRdb re-hosts the immuneACCESS table, in-frame sequences only. Its copies lack some clones; in the studies checked, an unresolved V gene accounts for under half of them, and the cause for the rest is not known. That table is the source of V, J and clone size, and D and trimming were worked out from the DNA. This sample lists 130,000 to 150,000 clones; roughly 83% were detected once. Together, the top ten hold roughly 13% of the sample.

The sample's time point label, in plain terms: 12 months on ibrutinib. Approximately 2 micrograms of genomic DNA were extracted from cryopreserved PBMCs for TCR beta library preparation. Longitudinal blood samples from CLL patients on ibrutinib monotherapy were analyzed using high-throughput TCR beta sequencing. The patients took part in an open-label, single-center phase 2 trial of ibrutinib monotherapy. The record originates from a study of cytotoxic CD8 clonotypes in ibrutinib-treated CLL (dated by TCRdb to about 2021). Regarding the complete study: The cohort had 11 relapsed/refractory and around 15 treatment-naive patients; under 18 were IGHV unmutated. Responses were partial in around 25 patients and complete in 2; after median approximately 5.5 years follow-up, approximately 15 stayed in remission and roughly twelve progressed. Response samples were obtained after a median of roughly eleven months of treatment, with a range of about 6 to 36 months. An average of 255,043 productive templates and some 100,000 productive rearrangements was obtained per sample. Longitudinal samples were obtainable from about 30% of the roughly 90 participants in the trial. Cryopreserved peripheral blood mononuclear cells were obtained before treatment, at response, and at either sustained remission or disease progression. Patients were still on ibrutinib when every remission and progressive disease sample was collected.

The research as a whole found: Clonality increased at ibrutinib response, stayed stable in sustained remission, and fell back toward baseline at progression. Public clonotypes were rare and either shrank or stayed stable during treatment, and the rise in clonality at ibrutinib response reflected expansion of private clonotypes. Baseline clonality was found to be higher than that of age-matched healthy donors and was strongly correlated with circulating CD8+ T-cell counts. Sampling times were not matched between sustained-remission and progressing patients, and lymph node repertoires were not studied.

The rearranged chain carries TRBV5-1 and TRBJ2-5, with TRBD1 as a weak D call on 5 bases. The TCR comes from a human donor with chronic lymphocytic leukemia. The sample here was PBMCs, taken after 12 months of ibrutinib treatment. CDR3 loop: CASSLLQGQETQYF. The DNA sequence follows: TGCGCCAGCAGCTTGTTGCAGGGCCAAGAGACCCAGTACTTC. When the CDR3 is completed using the reference TRBV5-1 and TRBJ2-5 genes on either side, the full variable domain is KAGVTQTPRYLIKTRGQQVTLSCSPISGHRSVSWYQQTPGQGLQFLFEYFSETQRNKGNFPGRFSGRQFSNSRSEMNVSTLELGDSALYLCASSLLQGQETQYFGPGTRLLVL.